Following are 20 T cell receptor beta chains from one sample sequenced in a study of tumor-infiltrating lymphocytes in primary liver carcinoma. Co-extraction yielded RNA and DNA from approximately 22-30 mg of unsorted bulk tissue. Researchers generated TCR beta cDNA from approximately 450 ng of total RNA, relying on a constant-region primer. Three-round nested multiplex PCR performed with slightly modified ARM-PCR produced the TCR beta libraries. The first two PCR rounds used TRBV1-TRBV30 forward primers with a C-beta reverse primer, 10 cycles each. TCRdb re-called the multiplex PCR reads through MiXCR, storing one row per CDR3 protein. The data hold fewer than 110,000 distinct CDR3 sequences, with around 73% observed a single time. The sequencing sample was made of liver tumor tissue from sampling region 2. This sample's subset: tumor region T2, inferior pole. The receptors were sampled from a woman aged 55-75 years with primary liver carcinoma and hepatitis B virus infection.

V is TRBV6-5 and J is TRBJ2-5; the match to TRBD2 covers 10 bases. Germline V gene sequence: CDR1 MNHEY, CDR2 SVGAGI. CDR3 length: 11 residues. Trimming at V came to 10 bases and at J to 14 bases, leaving 10 bases not matched to a gene. CDR3 amino acids: CANRQAGGGYF. The CDR3 bases are TGTGCCAACAGGCAAGCGGGAGGGGGCTACTTC.

This clonotype was detected only a few times. The chain's CDR3 is CASGEYAEQFF. CDR3 nucleotides: TGTGCCAGCGGGGAGTACGCTGAGCAGTTCTTC. The chain recombines TRBV6-1 with TRBJ2-1; a possible D gene is TRBD2 (5 bases). The germline V gene has CDR1 MNHNS and CDR2 SASEGT. CDR3 length equals 11 residues. Deletions cut 8 bases from V and 9 bases from J, with 11 bases between.

As to this clonotype: An end of the junction does not agree with germline; a read error may underlie this. The chain has TRBV28 and TRBJ2-6; either TRBD1 or TRBD2 may fit D (6 bases each). The CDR3 has 15 residues. CDR1 and CDR2 (germline): MDHEN, SYDVKM. CDR3 in DNA: TGTGCCAGCAGTTTTCAGGGGACTGGGGCCAACGTCCTGATTTTC. It translates to CASSFQGTGANVLIF.

This clonotype was observed once. The chain recombines TRBV29-1 with TRBJ2-1; D uncertain. This CDR3 region has 15 residues. V dropped 8 bases and J dropped 10 bases, with 27 bases sitting between them. Germline V lookup: CDR1 SQVTM, CDR2 ANQGSEA. This chain's CDR3 is CSSLGSRSSMVEQFF. CDR3 nucleotides: TGCAGCTCCCTGGGAAGCAGGAGTTCCATGGTCGAGCAGTTCTTC.

The genes are TRBV12-3 or TRBV12-4 and TRBJ1-1; D ambiguous. The CDR3 is 11 residues long. Trimming cost V 6 bases and J 2 bases, with 4 bases left between them. The CDR3, as DNA: TGTGCCAGCAGGGCAAACACTGAAGCTTTCTTT. It translates to CASRANTEAFF.

As for this clonotype: At one of its ends the junction is not consistent with the germline gene, which may arise from a read error. The rearrangement links TRBV11-2 to TRBJ1-1, with D maybe TRBD1 (5 bases). CDR1 SGHAT and CDR2 FQNNGV come from the germline V gene. CDR3 length: 15 amino acids. In DNA, the CDR3 is TGTGCCGGCAGCCTATCCAGGTCGATGGGGGCTGAAGCTTTCTTT. It encodes CAGSLSRSMGAEAFF. Variable domain in full (rest from reference TRBV11-2 and TRBJ1-1): EAGVAQSPRYKIIEKRQSVAFWCNPISGHATLYWYQQILGQGPKLLIQFQNNGVVDDSQLPKDRFSAERLKGVDSTLKIQPAKLEDSAVYLCAGSLSRSMGAEAFFGQGTRLTVV.

With respect to this clonotype: Since no conserved phenylalanine or tryptophan closes the CDR3, a read error is the likely cause. The CDR3 sequence: CASSLPRGGKSETQYC. The CDR3 DNA follows: TGTGCCAGCAGTTTGCCCCGGGGAGGGAAGTCAGAGACCCAGTACTGC. This chain links TRBV5-4 with TRBJ2-5; 7 bases match TRBD2. The ends lost 5 bases at V and 4 bases at J; junction bases unmatched: 14. CDR1 SGHNT and CDR2 YYREEE come from the germline V gene (reference sequence). The CDR3 runs to 16 residues.

On this clonotype itself: Possible read error: a much larger clone is one base away. V is TRBV28 and J is TRBJ2-5; D is perhaps TRBD2 (6 bases). This CDR3 is built from 17 residues. From germline, CDR1 is MDHEN and CDR2 SYDVKM. Here the CDR3 DNA reads TGTGCCAGCAGAGGGACGGGCGGGGTACGGTACCAAGGGACCCAGTACTTC. Translating gives CASRGTGGVRYQGTQYF.

Note on this clonotype: Likely a read error: the CDR3 ends without its conserved phenylalanine or tryptophan. This chain links TRBV29-1 with TRBJ2-1; 8 bases agree with TRBD2. CDR1 is SQVTM and CDR2 is ANQGSEA in the germline V gene. V trimming: 3 bases; J trimming: 7 bases; junction bases outside the gene matches: 8. This CDR3 has 14 amino acids. Here the CDR3 DNA reads TGCAGCGTTGAGTCCAGCGGGAGTTTGAATGAGCAGTTCCTC. It specifies CSVESSGSLNEQFL.

Note on this clonotype: A read error may produce the germline difference seen at one junction end. The chain carries TRBV4-1 and TRBJ1-1; D perhaps matches TRBD1 (6 bases). Germline values: CDR1 MGHRA, CDR2 YSYEKL. The CDR3 length is 15 residues. The chain's CDR3 is CASREQGLRYTEAFF. The CDR3 bases are TGCGCCAGCAGAGAACAGGGATTAAGGTACACAGAAGCTTTCTTT.

As to this clonotype: A much larger clonotype is one base distant, so this may be a read error. This chain connects TRBV5-4 to TRBJ1-1; TRBD1 matches at 7 bases. The V gene's germline CDR1 is SGHNT and CDR2 YYREEE (reference sequence). J lost 2 bases, V lost 4 bases, and 8 bases had no gene match. The CDR3 length is 15 residues. The CDR3 loop is CASSTDRVINTEAFF. The CDR3 DNA is TGTGCCAGCAGCACCGACAGGGTGATTAACACTGAAGCTTTCTTT. Using reference TRBV5-4 and TRBJ1-1 for the parts outside the CDR3, the full variable domain is ETGVTQSPTHLIKTRGQQVTLRCSSQSGHNTVSWYQQALGQGPQFIFQYYREEENGRGNFPPRFSGLQFPNYSSELNVNALELDDSALYLCASSTDRVINTEAFFGQGTRLTVV.

For this clonotype: This may come from a read error, since a much larger clone is one base off. V is TRBV6-6 and J is TRBJ2-7; 10 nucleotides line up with TRBD2. CDR3 length equals 16 residues. J lost 4 bases, V lost 2 bases, and 8 bases had no gene match. CDR1 is MNHNY, CDR2 SVGAGI, per germline (reference sequence). The CDR3 sequence: CASSYRLAGVGYEQYF. For the CDR3, the DNA is TGTGCCAGCAGTTACCGCCTAGCGGGAGTAGGGTACGAGCAGTACTTC.

The V and J genes are TRBV20-1 and TRBJ1-1; TRBD1 agrees at 9 bases. The CDR3 length is 14 residues. The germline CDR1 and CDR2 sequences are DFQATT and SNEGSKA (reference sequence). In DNA form, the CDR3 reads TGCAGCCGGACAGGGGACAATTTTAACACTGAAGCTTTCTTT. Protein product: CSRTGDNFNTEAFF.

In this sample, this clonotype turned up many times. The chain is built from TRBV14 and TRBJ2-1; TRBD1 agrees at 9 bases. V lost 5 bases, J lost 4 bases, and 12 bases stayed unmatched. Germline CDR1 SGHDN, CDR2 FVKESK. The CDR3 has 17 amino acids. CDR3: CASSEGQGVRYYNEQFF. The CDR3 DNA follows: TGTGCCAGCAGCGAGGGACAGGGCGTAAGATATTACAATGAGCAGTTCTTC. Together with reference TRBV14 and TRBJ2-1, the CDR3 gives the full variable domain: EAGVTQFPSHSVIEKGQTVTLRCDPISGHDNLYWYRRVMGKEIKFLLHFVKESKQDESGMPNNRFLAERTGGTYSTLKVQPAELEDSGVYFCASSEGQGVRYYNEQFFGPGTRLTVL.

About this clonotype itself: This clone may be a read error of a much larger clone one base away. A read error is likely, as this CDR3 ends without the conserved phenylalanine or tryptophan. V gene TRBV5-1 combines with J gene TRBJ1-2; TRBD1 aligns across 7 bases. CDR3 length: 14 amino acids. In germline, CDR1 is SGHRS, CDR2 YFSETQ. The junction had 6 bases not matched to a gene; V was cut back by 4 bases and J by 3 bases. CDR3 sequence: CASSLDRSDYGYTL. The CDR3 DNA follows: TGCGCCAGCAGCCTGGACAGGTCTGACTATGGCTACACCTTG.

This clonotype was counted many times. The chain links TRBV7-9 to TRBJ2-7; no definite D call. In germline, CDR1 is SEHNR, CDR2 FQNEAQ (reference sequence). Trimming left V 8 bases short and J 1 base short, with 12 bases between. The CDR3 loop spans 13 amino acids. CDR3 DNA sequence: TGTGCCAGCGAACGGCCCCCGTCCTACGAGCAGTACTTC. It encodes CASERPPSYEQYF.

This clonotype was counted a single time. Just one base apart from a much larger clone, this may be a read error. The chain employs TRBV5-4 and TRBJ2-7; 16 nucleotides agree with TRBD2. V shed 4 bases, J shed 2 bases, and the junction held 6 bases outside the gene matches. Looked up from germline, CDR1 is SGHNT and CDR2 is YYREEE (reference sequence). This CDR3 comprises 17 residues. The DNA for the CDR3 is TGTGCCAGCAGCCAGGGACTAGCGGGGGGGACCCCCTACGAGCAGTACTTC. The encoded protein is CASSQGLAGGTPYEQYF.

At least ten counts were recorded for this clonotype. This sequence joins TRBV10-2 and TRBJ1-2; D ambiguous. The germline V and J ends were trimmed by 3 bases and 3 bases, with 5 bases remaining between them. Germline V gene sequence: CDR1 WSHSY, CDR2 SAAADI. The CDR3 totals 12 residues. CDR3 in DNA: TGCGCCAGCAGTGACGGATACTATGGCTACACCTTC. It codes for CASSDGYYGYTF.

The chain recombines TRBV6-5 with TRBJ2-5; 7 bases fit TRBD2. CDR1 is MNHEY, CDR2 SVGAGI, per germline. The CDR3 sequence is 12 residues long. Unmatched junction bases numbered 6, after V lost 7 bases and J lost 7 bases. CDR3 in amino acids: CASNTGGGTQYF. CDR3 nucleotide sequence: TGTGCCAGCAACACTGGGGGGGGGACCCAGTACTTC.

The chain employs TRBV12-3 or TRBV12-4 and TRBJ1-5; perhaps TRBD1 as D (6 bases). The CDR3 consists of 15 residues. V was shortened by 6 bases and J by 13 bases, with 25 bases between the two germline ends. The CDR3 DNA reads TGTGCCAGCAGCCCAACAGGGAATAGCAATCAGTCTCAGCATTTT. This translates into CASSPTGNSNQSQHF.